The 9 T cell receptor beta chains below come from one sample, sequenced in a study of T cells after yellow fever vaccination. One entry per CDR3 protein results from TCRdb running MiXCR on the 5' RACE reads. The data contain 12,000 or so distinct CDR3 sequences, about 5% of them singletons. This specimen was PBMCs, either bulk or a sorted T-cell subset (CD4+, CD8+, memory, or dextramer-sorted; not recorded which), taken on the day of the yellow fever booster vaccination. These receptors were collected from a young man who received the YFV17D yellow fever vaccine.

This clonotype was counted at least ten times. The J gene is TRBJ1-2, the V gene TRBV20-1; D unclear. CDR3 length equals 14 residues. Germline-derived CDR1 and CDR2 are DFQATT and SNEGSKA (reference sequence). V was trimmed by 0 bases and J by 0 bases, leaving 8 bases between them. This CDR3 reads CSAREHPANYGYTF. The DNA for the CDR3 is TGCAGTGCTAGAGAGCACCCCGCTAACTATGGCTACACCTTC.

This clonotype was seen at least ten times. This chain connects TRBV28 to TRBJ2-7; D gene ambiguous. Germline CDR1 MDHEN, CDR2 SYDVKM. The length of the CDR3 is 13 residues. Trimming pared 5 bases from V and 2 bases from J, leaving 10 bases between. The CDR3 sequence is CASSLSGTYEQYF. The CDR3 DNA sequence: TGTGCCAGCAGTCTCTCGGGCACCTACGAGCAGTACTTC.

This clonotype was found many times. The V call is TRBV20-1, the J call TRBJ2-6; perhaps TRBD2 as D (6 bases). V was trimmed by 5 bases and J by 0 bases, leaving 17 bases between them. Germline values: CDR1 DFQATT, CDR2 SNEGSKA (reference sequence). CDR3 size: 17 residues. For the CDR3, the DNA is TGCAGTGCTTACACCGGGAGTCCCACCTCTGGGGCCAACGTCCTGACTTTC. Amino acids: CSAYTGSPTSGANVLTF.

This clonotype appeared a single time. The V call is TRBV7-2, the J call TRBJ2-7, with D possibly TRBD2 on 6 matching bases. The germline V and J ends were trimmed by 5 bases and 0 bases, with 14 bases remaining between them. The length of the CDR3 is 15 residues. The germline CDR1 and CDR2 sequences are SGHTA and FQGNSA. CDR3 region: CASSRGLASSYEQYF. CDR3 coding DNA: TGTGCCAGCAGCCGCGGGCTAGCGTCCTCCTACGAGCAGTACTTC.

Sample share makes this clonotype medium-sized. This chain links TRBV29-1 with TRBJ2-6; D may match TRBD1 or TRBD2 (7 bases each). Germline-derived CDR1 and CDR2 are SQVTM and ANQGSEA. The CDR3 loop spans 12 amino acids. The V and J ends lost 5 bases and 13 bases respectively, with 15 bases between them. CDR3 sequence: CSVSAQGGVLTF. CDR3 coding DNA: TGCAGCGTTAGCGCTCAGGGGGGGGTCCTGACTTTC.

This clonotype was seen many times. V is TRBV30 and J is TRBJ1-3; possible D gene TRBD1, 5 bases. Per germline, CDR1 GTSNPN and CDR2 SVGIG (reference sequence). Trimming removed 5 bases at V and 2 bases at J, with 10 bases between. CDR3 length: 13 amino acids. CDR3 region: CAWGRGTGNTIYF. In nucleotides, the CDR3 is TGTGCCTGGGGCCGGGGCACTGGAAACACCATATATTTT.

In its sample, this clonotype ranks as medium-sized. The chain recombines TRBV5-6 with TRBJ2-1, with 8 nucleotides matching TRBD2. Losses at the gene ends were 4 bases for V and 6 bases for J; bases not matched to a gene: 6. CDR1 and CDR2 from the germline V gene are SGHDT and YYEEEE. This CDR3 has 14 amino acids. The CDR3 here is CASSGSGTVNEQFF. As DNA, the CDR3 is TGTGCCAGCAGCGGTAGCGGGACGGTCAATGAGCAGTTCTTC.

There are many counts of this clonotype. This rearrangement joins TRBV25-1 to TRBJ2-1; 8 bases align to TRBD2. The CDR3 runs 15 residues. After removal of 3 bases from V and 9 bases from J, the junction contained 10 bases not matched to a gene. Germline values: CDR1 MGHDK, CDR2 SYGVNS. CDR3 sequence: CASSEPGLGIGEQFF. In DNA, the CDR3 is TGTGCCAGCAGTGAGCCGGGACTAGGAATCGGTGAGCAGTTCTTC.

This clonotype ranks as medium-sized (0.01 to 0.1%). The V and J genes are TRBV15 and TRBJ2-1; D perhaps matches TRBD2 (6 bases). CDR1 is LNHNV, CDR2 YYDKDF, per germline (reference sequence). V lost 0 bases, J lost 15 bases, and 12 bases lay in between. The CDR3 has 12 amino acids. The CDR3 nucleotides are TGTGCCACCAGCAGAGATCGACTAGGGACGTTCTTC. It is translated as CATSRDRLGTFF.